This passage covers 13 T cell receptor beta chains from one sample sequenced in a study of T-cell memory formation after mild COVID-19. TCRdb ran MiXCR on the 5' RACE reads and lists one entry per CDR3 protein. Of roughly 110,000 distinct CDR3 sequences listed, around 12% are singletons. Material for sequencing was PBMCs or a T cell subset sorted from them (not recorded which). The origin of the receptors is an adult woman who had mild COVID-19 (a few samples of this study predate the infection). Cell type and time point are not known.

V is TRBV6-2 or TRBV6-3 and J is TRBJ2-7; tentatively, D is TRBD2 (6 bases). V lost 5 bases, J lost 3 bases, and 17 bases lay in between. From germline, CDR1 is MNHEY and CDR2 SVGEGT. CDR3 length: 15 amino acids. The DNA of the CDR3 is TGTGCCAGCAGTCGCAATAGCGGAAACCTCTACGAGCAGTACTTC. Protein sequence: CASSRNSGNLYEQYF.

The chain has TRBV6-2 or TRBV6-3 and TRBJ2-1; D possibly uses TRBD1 or TRBD2 (5 bases each). V gave up 2 bases and J gave up 1 base, with 21 bases separating them. The germline gives CDR1 MNHEY, CDR2 SVGEGT. This CDR3 comprises 19 residues. The CDR3 DNA reads TGTGCCAGCAGTTACCTTACGTTTGGGGGTTTTCGATCCTACAATGAGCAGTTCTTC. Protein sequence: CASSYLTFGGFRSYNEQFF.

This clonotype has a handful of counts. The CDR3 sequence is CAWSEAARREAFF. Here the CDR3 DNA reads TGTGCCTGGAGTGAGGCGGCTCGCCGTGAAGCTTTCTTT. This chain joins TRBV30 and TRBJ1-1; D not certain. Deletions cut 1 base from V and 7 bases from J, with 13 bases between. CDR1 GTSNPN and CDR2 SVGIG come from the germline V gene (reference sequence). The CDR3 runs 13 residues.

The J gene is TRBJ2-2, the V gene TRBV9; D may be TRBD1 (6 bases). V shed 1 base and J shed 2 bases, with 9 bases lying between them. CDR1 and CDR2 from the germline V gene are SGDLS and YYNGEE. This CDR3 has 15 residues. The CDR3 nucleotides read TGTGCCAGCAGCGTACGAGGGGGTAACACCGGGGAGCTGTTTTTT. It specifies CASSVRGGNTGELFF.

The table lists this clonotype with a few counts. This chain joins TRBV7-2 and TRBJ2-7; TRBD2 matches 13 bases. This CDR3 contains 17 residues. The ends lost 0 bases at V and 6 bases at J; junction bases unmatched: 8. Germline V gene data show CDR1 as SGHTA and CDR2 as FQGNSA. The CDR3, as DNA: TGTGCCAGCAGCTTAGCTTTGGGGACTAGCGGGGTGTCCGAGCAGTACTTC. This gives the protein CASSLALGTSGVSEQYF. Supplemented by reference TRBV7-2 and TRBJ2-7, the full variable domain reads GAGVSQSPSNKVTEKGKDVELRCDPISGHTALYWYRQSLGQGLEFLIYFQGNSAPDKSGLPSDRFSAERTGGSVSTLTIQRTQQEDSAVYLCASSLALGTSGVSEQYFGPGTRLTVT.

Only a few counts were recorded for this clonotype. The V call is TRBV28, the J call TRBJ1-6; 7 positions match TRBD1. The ends lost 5 bases at V and 2 bases at J; junction bases unmatched: 9. The germline gives CDR1 MDHEN, CDR2 SYDVKM. The CDR3 covers 17 residues. CDR3 DNA: TGTGCCAGCAGTCCCCGGGACAGTCGAACCTATAATTCACCCCTCCACTTT. Protein product: CASSPRDSRTYNSPLHF.

This clonotype was recorded at least ten times. V and J are TRBV7-2 and TRBJ2-3; TRBD2 might be the D (6 bases). CDR3 size: 14 residues. Germline CDR1 reads SGHTA; CDR2 reads FQGNSA. Trimming pared 2 bases from V and 4 bases from J, leaving 10 bases between. This CDR3 reads CASSLLGEADTQYF. The CDR3 DNA reads as TGTGCCAGCAGCTTATTAGGGGAGGCAGATACGCAGTATTTT.

This clonotype has more than one count but fewer than ten. The CDR3 DNA reads TGTGCCAGCAGCTTCAACCAGGGGGCGTACGAGCAGTACTTC. This translates into CASSFNQGAYEQYF. The chain carries TRBV7-9 and TRBJ2-7; 8 bases fit TRBD1. Trimming at V came to 3 bases and at J to 4 bases, leaving 5 bases not matched to a gene. The CDR3 is 14 amino acids. Germline V gives CDR1 SEHNR, CDR2 FQNEAQ (reference sequence).

The rearrangement uses TRBV19 and TRBJ2-7; possible D gene TRBD2, 6 bases. The germline V and J ends were trimmed by 2 bases and 5 bases, with 13 bases remaining between them. CDR1 LNHDA and CDR2 SQIVND come from the germline V gene (reference sequence). The CDR3 sequence is 14 residues long. The CDR3 DNA reads as TGTGCCAGTAGTATACTGGGCGGGACCGACGAGCAGTACTTC. It yields the protein CASSILGGTDEQYF.

V usage is TRBV24-1 and J usage is TRBJ1-2, with 9 bases aligning to TRBD1. This CDR3 is 15 amino acids long. CDR1 and CDR2 (germline): KGHDR, SFDVKD. J gave up 6 bases and V 3 bases, and 7 bases lay outside the gene matches. CDR3 sequence: CATSDPGQGLNGYTF. The CDR3 coding sequence is TGTGCCACCAGTGATCCGGGACAGGGACTGAATGGCTACACCTTC.

A remark on this clonotype: The junction shows a germline mismatch at one end, possibly a read error. The gene calls are TRBV18 and TRBJ2-2; a possible D gene is TRBD2 (5 bases). Germline V gene lookup returns CDR1 KGHSH and CDR2 LQKENI. This CDR3 comprises 16 residues. Here the CDR3 reads CASSPGFADNTGDLFF. CDR3 DNA sequence: TGTGCCAGCTCACCAGGATTCGCGGATAACACCGGGGATCTGTTTTTT.

This clonotype was picked up a small number of times. The chain links TRBV7-2 to TRBJ1-2, with D tentatively TRBD1 (5 bases). CDR3 length: 13 residues. Germline V gene data show CDR1 as SGHTA and CDR2 as FQGNSA. V was pared by 3 bases and J by 4 bases, with 9 bases between. The CDR3 protein is CASSFLDTYGYTF. CDR3 sequence (DNA): TGTGCCAGCAGCTTTTTGGACACCTATGGCTACACCTTC.

This clonotype appeared once. The genes are TRBV6-5 and TRBJ2-1; the D is unclear. CDR1 is MNHEY, CDR2 SVGAGI, per germline. The CDR3 contains 14 residues. V gave up 8 bases and J gave up 4 bases, with 15 bases separating them. The CDR3 bases are TGTGCCAGCGGGGATCTTAGCTCATACAATGAGCAGTTCTTC. Translating it yields CASGDLSSYNEQFF.